This T cell receptor (beta chain) was captured in a study of T cells in Graves' hyperthyroidism and ophthalmopathy. TCR beta CDR3 region amplification was performed from RNA transcripts. Carried out on the TCR CDR3, a first-round RT-PCR used the HTBI primer set. TCRdb analysed the multiplex PCR reads with MiXCR anew, one entry per CDR3 protein. Of 450,000 to 700,000 distinct CDR3 sequences listed, 46% are singletons. At least ten counts were recorded for this clonotype. Its matching antigen is unknown. Study-level points and caveats: A median around 6 months before onset, the model predicted ophthalmopathy.

The V and J ends lost 5 bases and 4 bases, in that order; junction bases with no gene match: 11. The CDR3 covers 15 residues. Germline V gene lookup returns CDR1 DFQATT and CDR2 SNEGSKA (reference sequence). Newly diagnosed patients aged 18 to 65 had hyperthyroidism of under 2 months' duration. Not enrolled were patients with uncontrolled infection, other autoimmune disease, pregnancy or lactation. Diagnoses were made from clinical symptoms, serum measures (thyroxine and TRAb), thyroid ultrasound and orbital computed tomography. V is TRBV20-1 and J is TRBJ1-5; 7 positions match TRBD1. The source material was peripheral blood or thyroid tissue (not recorded which). The clonotype originates from a woman aged 18 to 35 with Graves' hyperthyroidism. The CDR3 DNA is TGCAGTGCTTCAAGACAGGGTTGGGGGAATCAGCCCCAGCATTTT. Protein sequence: CSASRQGWGNQPQHF.